A selection of T cell receptor beta chains follows, all from one sample in a study of siplizumab effects on memory and regulatory T cells. Using immunoSEQ multiplex PCR, the repertoire was profiled, and TCRdb retains in-frame clones only, with some absent. This repertoire shows some 100,000 clones, 93% found once; its top ten account for approximately 5.9%. The specimen sequenced was CD8+ T cells sorted from blood. Receptors were obtained from a human donor in good health. Both conserved end residues are part of each CDR3. A D gene is named only where the DNA matches it firmly. A row's size may be missing; if present it is once, few, many or a size class.

V gene,clone size,D gene,J gene,CDR3 protein,CDR3 DNA
TRBV5-6,.,.,TRBJ1-1,CASSFYLQGTEAFF,TGTGCCAGCAGCTTTTACCTCCAGGGGACTGAAGCTTTCTTT
TRBV14,.,TRBD1,TRBJ2-7,CASSQVPGQSYEQYF,TGTGCCAGCAGCCAAGTCCCGGGACAGAGCTACGAGCAGTACTTC
TRBV30,.,TRBD1,TRBJ1-2,CAWSETGGGYTF,TGTGCCTGGAGTGAAACAGGGGGAGGCTACACCTTC
TRBV27,.,TRBD1,TRBJ2-7,CASSLGPGTGTHYEQYF,TGTGCCAGCAGTTTAGGTCCTGGGACAGGGACACACTACGAGCAGTACTTC
TRBV4-1,.,.,TRBJ2-3,CASSQGPEDHQNTQYF,TGCGCCAGCAGCCAAGGTCCGGAAGACCACCAAAATACGCAGTATTTT
TRBV6-1,.,TRBD1,TRBJ1-1,CASGTGLMNTEAFF,TGTGCCAGCGGGACAGGGCTCATGAACACTGAAGCTTTCTTT
TRBV7-9,.,.,TRBJ2-7,CASSSGEYEQYF,TGTGCCAGCAGCTCGGGAGAATACGAGCAGTACTTC
TRBV19,.,.,TRBJ1-2,CASSIDTQGAPYGYTF,TGTGCCAGTAGTATAGATACCCAGGGCGCTCCCTATGGCTACACCTTC
TRBV7-9,.,TRBD1,TRBJ1-2,CASSLDRGHGYTF,TGTGCCAGCAGCTTGGACAGGGGCCATGGCTACACCTTC
TRBV7-9,.,.,TRBJ2-5,CASSGPYTGEGETQYF,TGTGCCAGCAGCGGTCCCTATACAGGGGAGGGCGAGACCCAGTACTTC
TRBV11-2,.,TRBD1,TRBJ1-2,CASSYGTDPNYGYTF,TGTGCCAGCAGCTACGGGACAGACCCTAACTATGGCTACACCTTC
TRBV19,.,.,TRBJ2-7,CASSKDTIYEQYF,TGTGCCAGTAGTAAGGACACTATCTACGAGCAGTACTTC
TRBV19,.,TRBD2,TRBJ2-1,CASSIRLAGYNEQFF,TGTGCCAGTAGTATTCGGCTAGCGGGATACAATGAGCAGTTCTTC
TRBV21-1,.,.,TRBJ1-2,CASSKEGQGDRGYTF,TGTGCCAGCAGCAAAGAGGGACAGGGGGATCGGGGCTACACCTTC
TRBV18,.,.,TRBJ1-6,CASSPGASYNSPLHF,TGTGCCAGCTCACCAGGGGCGTCCTATAATTCACCCCTCCACTTT
TRBV27,.,.,TRBJ2-1,CASSLSGPWGDEQFF,TGTGCCAGCAGTTTGTCCGGCCCTTGGGGCGATGAGCAGTTCTTC
TRBV4-3,once,TRBD1,TRBJ2-7,CASSQDSGRGQNEQYF,TGCGCCAGCAGCCAAGACTCGGGCAGGGGGCAGAACGAGCAGTACTTC
TRBV21-1,.,.,TRBJ2-7,CASSKERDPACYEQYF,TGTGCCAGCAGCAAAGAACGGGACCCCGCATGCTACGAGCAGTACTTC
TRBV13,.,TRBD2,TRBJ2-3,CASSSMGTSGYTDTQYF,TGTGCCAGCAGCTCGATGGGGACTAGCGGATACACAGATACGCAGTATTTT
TRBV7-2,.,TRBD1,TRBJ1-2,CASSFESGTENYGYTF,TGTGCCAGCAGCTTCGAATCCGGGACAGAGAACTATGGCTACACCTTC
TRBV7-9,once,.,TRBJ2-7,CASSLPASYEQYF,TGTGCCAGCAGCTTACCAGCCTCCTACGAGCAGTACTTC
TRBV9,once,TRBD2,TRBJ2-7,CASSVSSGFSYEQYF,TGTGCCAGCAGCGTTTCTAGCGGATTCTCCTACGAGCAGTACTTC
TRBV2,.,.,TRBJ2-1,CASSERGSTPYNEQFF,TGTGCCAGCAGTGAAAGGGGGTCAACCCCCTACAATGAGCAGTTCTTC
TRBV19,.,.,TRBJ1-2,CASSTGTVYGYTF,TGTGCCAGTAGTACAGGGACGGTGTATGGCTACACCTTC
TRBV4-2,.,.,TRBJ1-1,CASSHMDLNTEAFF,TGTGCCAGCAGCCACATGGACCTTAACACTGAAGCTTTCTTT
TRBV4-1,.,.,TRBJ2-1,CASSQGRRQSYNEQFF,TGCGCCAGCAGCCAGGGACGTAGACAGTCGTACAATGAGCAGTTCTTC
TRBV19,.,TRBD2,TRBJ2-3,CASSIGLAGGMDTQYF,TGTGCCAGTAGTATCGGACTAGCGGGAGGTATGGATACGCAGTATTTT
TRBV19,.,.,TRBJ1-5,CASSIDNRDMFSNQPQHF,TGTGCCAGTAGTATAGACAACCGGGACATGTTTAGCAATCAGCCCCAGCATTTT
TRBV13,once,TRBD2,TRBJ2-5,CASSFISGGARDETQYF,TGTGCCAGCAGCTTTATTAGCGGGGGGGCCAGAGACGAGACCCAGTACTTC